A selection of T cell receptor beta chains follows, all from one sample in a study of CD8 T cells in ankylosing spondylitis. Via MiXCR, TCRdb re-called the 5' RACE reads, giving one row per CDR3 protein. The sample comprises 300,000 to 400,000 distinct CDR3 sequences, under 25% of which are singletons, and around 16% rests with the top ten. Input material: blood, either unsorted or a sorted T cell fraction (not recorded which). The origin of the receptors is a male donor with ankylosing spondylitis. Each CDR3 is given with its conserved first and last residue.

v_gene,j_gene,CDR3aa
TRBV20-1,TRBJ2-3,CSASADTQYF
TRBV12-3/TRBV12-4,TRBJ2-1,CASSFEGGVGEGLYEQFF
TRBV5-1,TRBJ2-7,CASSLAGQEYEQYF
TRBV6-5,TRBJ2-5,CASSNSPGHLNLETQYF
TRBV5-1,TRBJ2-5,CASSLGQGVGETQYF
TRBV6-1,TRBJ1-6,CARPGPRTSPLHF
TRBV7-2,TRBJ2-1,CASSLLRSSGMNNEQFF
TRBV7-2,TRBJ2-2,CASSTPVGGGHTGELFF
TRBV7-9,TRBJ2-5,CASSLDTRYQETQYF
TRBV5-1,TRBJ2-4,CASSAVAKNIQYF
TRBV28,TRBJ1-4,CASTQDTFTNEKLFF
TRBV7-2,TRBJ1-2,CASSATGRFAMGYGYTF
TRBV20-1,TRBJ2-1,CSASDRGNEQFF
TRBV9,TRBJ1-6,CASSVGGVAIYSPLHF
TRBV3-1,TRBJ1-2,CASSQAGTKDYGYTF
TRBV7-9,TRBJ1-5,CASSYGGASQPQHF
TRBV6-2/TRBV6-3,TRBJ1-1,CASTLEVNTEAFF
TRBV18,TRBJ2-7,CASSPLRAGGYYEQYF
TRBV20-1,TRBJ2-3,CSASRGGPGDTQYF
TRBV12-3/TRBV12-4,TRBJ1-5,CASSLQADQPQHF
TRBV29-1,TRBJ2-7,CSVEGGLAAREQYF
TRBV3-1,TRBJ2-7,CASSQVGGNGEQYF
TRBV10-2,TRBJ2-1,CASSETSGRSGEQFF
TRBV5-1,TRBJ2-5,CASVQGGQRQETQYF
TRBV13,TRBJ2-7,CASTLQRSVGSYEQYF
TRBV27,TRBJ2-3,CASSPAQGAFRGTQYF
TRBV29-1,TRBJ2-3,CSVESWGLAGLGDTQYF
TRBV7-8,TRBJ1-1,CASSLAVDTEAFF
TRBV20-1,TRBJ2-7,CSASGGQAENPSYEQYF
TRBV29-1,TRBJ1-1,CSVAWGQPNTEAFF
TRBV7-2,TRBJ1-2,CASSFGQGTNYGYTF
TRBV5-6,TRBJ1-3,CASSLARRENTIYF
TRBV20-1,TRBJ2-1,CSARTSGSLEQFF
TRBV9,TRBJ2-5,CASSVGGEETQYF
TRBV15,TRBJ2-5,CATSIGGTGGQETQYF
TRBV28,TRBJ1-1,CASQGIWTEAFF
TRBV6-6,TRBJ2-7,CASKRVQAYEQYF
TRBV24-1,TRBJ2-1,CATSDNRARDEQFF
TRBV7-2,TRBJ2-3,CASSLGSGTDKQYF
TRBV21-1,TRBJ2-3,CASSKEANTQYF
TRBV7-2,TRBJ2-1,CASSPWTSGMHEQFF
TRBV6-1,TRBJ2-5,CASSLGQNGETQYF
TRBV7-8,TRBJ2-1,CASSPRLSSSYNEQFF
TRBV12-3/TRBV12-4,TRBJ2-3,CASSFLTSGITDTQYF
TRBV4-3,TRBJ1-5,CASSQEYALRAQPQHF
TRBV2,TRBJ2-5,CASSDITGFQYF
TRBV12-3/TRBV12-4,TRBJ2-5,CASTRDSGPETQYF
TRBV11-3,TRBJ2-2,CASSFREEGTGELFF
TRBV18,TRBJ2-5,CASSPRRESLGETQYF
TRBV5-4,TRBJ2-7,CASSSTSAAYEQYF
TRBV28,TRBJ2-3,CASSLHDPFRAVIDTQYF
TRBV20-1,TRBJ2-7,CSAASSYEQYF
TRBV5-1,TRBJ1-5,CASSLDGQPQHF
TRBV12-3/TRBV12-4,TRBJ2-4,CASSLVAGVAKNIQYF
TRBV6-2/TRBV6-3,TRBJ1-5,CASSPTPAQAIQPQHF
TRBV20-1,TRBJ2-3,CSARDRGGTTDTQYF
TRBV20-1,TRBJ2-3,CSAGRASGRSSTDTQYF
TRBV5-4,TRBJ2-7,CASSSGLAEAYEQYF
TRBV9,TRBJ2-1,CASSPQVGRGNNEQFF
TRBV7-7,TRBJ2-1,CASSLAGATNEQFF